The rows below give T cell receptor beta chains drawn from one sample of a study of early T cells in non-severe SARS-CoV-2 infection. TCRdb reprocessed the 5' RACE reads via MiXCR and lists one record per CDR3 protein. The sample includes tens of thousands of distinct CDR3 sequences, approximately 12% of them seen just once. The source material was whole blood, sampled at baseline. These receptors all come from an adult who was a healthcare worker with PCR-confirmed SARS-CoV-2 infection or an uninfected control (not recorded which). The CDR3 runs from the conserved cysteine through the conserved F or W. D genes are given only for firm matches. Clone size is shown for a subset of rows, as once, few, many or a class of expanded clone.

size | J | D | V | DNA | CDR3
few | TRBJ1-6 | TRBD1 | TRBV18 | TGTGCCAGCTCACCACTTCCCCAGGACAGGGCTTTGAGTGGGGATTCACCCCTCCACTTT | CASSPLPQDRALSGDSPLHF
- | TRBJ1-3 | TRBD1 | TRBV5-4 | TGTGCCAGCAGCGGCGGACAGGGCAGAAACACCATATATTTT | CASSGGQGRNTIYF
few | TRBJ2-4 | - | TRBV5-1 | TGCGCCAGCAAGAGGGAAGACATTCAGTACTTC | CASKREDIQYF
- | TRBJ2-7 | - | TRBV27 | TGTGCCAGCAGTACCCCGGCCCCGATCTACGAGCAGTACTTC | CASSTPAPIYEQYF
few | TRBJ1-4 | - | TRBV6-1 | TGTGCCAGCAGTGACGCGCTGCGGGAAAAACTGTTTTTT | CASSDALREKLFF
few | TRBJ1-4 | - | TRBV12-5 | TGTGCTAGTGGTTTGCTGACAGCTGAAAAACTGTTTTTT | CASGLLTAEKLFF
- | TRBJ1-1 | - | TRBV18 | TGTGCCAGCTCACTACTGGCGGGCCTCTTTGGGGACACTGAAGCTTTCTTT | CASSLLAGLFGDTEAFF
few | TRBJ2-2 | - | TRBV11-2 | TGTGCCAGCAGCCCACTCCTCCTCACCGGGGAGCTGTTTTTT | CASSPLLLTGELFF
many | TRBJ1-1 | TRBD1 | TRBV29-1 | TGCAGCGTGGGGACAGGGCTGACTGAAGCTTTCTTT | CSVGTGLTEAFF
many | TRBJ2-7 | - | TRBV2 | TGTGCCAGCAGTGTCCCCTACGAGCAGTACTTC | CASSVPYEQYF
few | TRBJ2-2 | TRBD1 | TRBV5-1 | TGCGCCAGCAGTTTTGACGGGACAGACGGGGAGCTGTTTTTT | CASSFDGTDGELFF
- | TRBJ2-2 | TRBD2 | TRBV11-2 | TGTGCCAGCAGCCGGGCGACTAGCGCACAGTTTAACACCGGGGAGCTGTTTTTT | CASSRATSAQFNTGELFF
- | TRBJ1-2 | TRBD1 | TRBV20-1 | TGCAGTGCTAGGTGGACAGGGTCCTATGGCTACACCTTC | CSARWTGSYGYTF
- | TRBJ2-3 | - | TRBV6-5 | TGTGCCAGCAGTTCCCAGGGAACAGATACGCAGTATTTT | CASSSQGTDTQYF
- | TRBJ1-1 | - | TRBV20-1 | TGCAGTGCTAGATCTCCCTGGACACCCATGAACACTGAAGCTTTCTTT | CSARSPWTPMNTEAFF
few | TRBJ2-2 | TRBD1 | TRBV6-4 | TGTGTCCCCCCGAGACAGGGATCCGGGGAGCTGTTTTTT | CVPPRQGSGELFF
- | TRBJ2-3 | - | TRBV18 | TGTGCCAGCTCAAGAACAGCTACAGATACGCAGTATTTT | CASSRTATDTQYF
many | TRBJ1-6 | - | TRBV25-1 | TGTGCCAGCAGTGGAGACTGGGATAATTCACCCCTCCACTTT | CASSGDWDNSPLHF
few | TRBJ1-5 | - | TRBV27 | TGTGCCAGCAGTTTATCTCGTGGCAATCAGCCCCAGCATTTT | CASSLSRGNQPQHF
few | TRBJ2-7 | - | TRBV12-3/TRBV12-4 | TGTGCCAGCAGTTTACGGCGGGACAGCCCCGACTTC | CASSLRRDSPDF
- | TRBJ2-3 | - | TRBV12-3/TRBV12-4 | TGTGCCAGCAGTTTAGGAGGCGGAGACACAGATACGCAGTATTTT | CASSLGGGDTDTQYF
many | TRBJ2-1 | - | TRBV20-1 | TGCAGTGCTAGTTTGCTAACAAATGAGCAGTTCTTC | CSASLLTNEQFF
- | TRBJ1-6 | - | TRBV12-3/TRBV12-4 | TGTGCCAGCAGTGTACTAGGTTCACCCCTCCACTTT | CASSVLGSPLHF
- | TRBJ2-4 | TRBD1 | TRBV19 | TGTGCCAGTAGTACTACAGGGGGCACGAACATTCAGTACTTC | CASSTTGGTNIQYF
- | TRBJ2-3 | TRBD2 | TRBV30 | TGTGCCTGTACAACCAGCGGGGGGGCAGGAGATACGCAGTATTTT | CACTTSGGAGDTQYF
- | TRBJ2-7 | TRBD1 | TRBV11-2 | TGTGCCAGCAGCTCGCGGACAGGGGACGCCTACGAGCAGTACTTC | CASSSRTGDAYEQYF